This TCR beta chain was sequenced in a study of blood T cell repertoires in COVID-19. J gave up 7 bases and V 4 bases, and 9 bases lay outside the gene matches. The germline V gene has CDR1 SGHVS and CDR2 FNYEAQ. The CDR3 is 15 amino acids. The repertoire was sequenced with immunoSEQ multiplex PCR; TCRdb's copy has only in-frame clones and lacks some. The sample consists of about 140,000 clones, roughly 80% of them appearing once. The sequencing sample was made of peripheral blood. The receptor was derived from a human donor in a cohort sampled during active COVID-19. The chain combines TRBV7-6 with TRBJ1-1; 10 nucleotides agree with TRBD1. For the CDR3, the DNA is TGTGCCAGCAGCTGGGGGGGACAGGGGCTCGGTGAAGCTTTCTTT. Protein: CASSWGGQGLGEAFF.